This entry describes one TCR beta chain. Antigen unknown. This sample was included in a study of T-cell memory formation after mild COVID-19. CDR3 length: 11 amino acids. Germline values: CDR1 SGHDT, CDR2 YYEEEE. V was pared by 6 bases and J by 5 bases, with 2 bases of the junction left unmatched. Notes on the study in general: Some clones that responded turned up in pre-infection memory, which suggests that cross-reactive memory joined in. CD4/CD8 balance held among clones contracting day 15 to 85, and later expanders leaned CD4+.

Constant-segment-primed 5'RACE gave TCR alpha and TCR beta cDNA libraries with sample barcodes and UMIs. In TCRdb, the 5' RACE reads were re-called with MiXCR into one record per CDR3 protein. The table includes 100,000 to 150,000 distinct CDR3 sequences, about a sixth detected once. The sequenced material came from PBMCs or a T cell subset sorted from them (not recorded which). The clonotype was recovered from a young man who had mild COVID-19 (a few samples of this study predate the infection). Cell type and time point are not known. The chain carries TRBV5-6 and TRBJ2-7; TRBD2 agrees at 7 bases. CDR3 region: CASMGGDEQYF. The CDR3 nucleotides are TGTGCCAGCATGGGAGGGGACGAGCAGTACTTC.